These 2 T cell receptor beta chains share one sample of origin, sequenced in a study of blood T cell repertoires in COVID-19. Sequencing was performed with immunoSEQ multiplex PCR; in TCRdb, only in-frame clones are kept and a portion is missing. The sample yields roughly 230,000 clones, approximately 83% seen once. Material: peripheral blood. Every receptor here comes from a woman aged 50 to 65 with acute or convalescent COVID-19.

This rearrangement joins TRBV27 to TRBJ2-7, with TRBD1 identical over 7 bases. The CDR3 is 15 amino acids. Trimming at V came to 6 bases and at J to 0 bases, leaving 8 bases not matched to a gene. Germline-derived CDR1 and CDR2 are MNHEY and SMNVEV (reference sequence). CDR3 in DNA: TGTGCCAGCAGATTAGGGACAGACCACTCCTACGAGCAGTACTTC. Its translation: CASRLGTDHSYEQYF.

This chain links TRBV21-1 with TRBJ1-1; the table calls TRBD1, which could not be checked here. TRBV21-1 is given as a pseudogene. The CDR3 length is 16 residues. The CDR3 DNA follows: TGTGCCAGCAGCAAACTTGGACAGGGAGTGAACACTGAAGCTTTCTTT. Its protein is CASSKLGQGVNTEAFF.